This T cell receptor (beta chain) appears in the sequencing data of a study of STAT3 mutations in large granular lymphocyte leukemia. Study details: More than half of T-LGLL patients received immunosuppressive therapy.

Remarks on this clone: Its antigen is unidentified.

Study-level results: At least one immunodominant TCR beta clonotype appeared in every T-cell large granular lymphocyte leukemia patient.

Germline V CDR1 and CDR2: SNHLY, FYNNEI. V dropped 4 bases and J dropped 4 bases, with 10 bases sitting between them. The CDR3 covers 14 residues. Assay used: immunoSEQ multiplex PCR; TCRdb lists only in-frame clones, some missing. The sample includes some 17,000 clones, approximately 84% of them seen just once. Source material: peripheral blood mononuclear cells. V is TRBV2 and J is TRBJ1-4, with D unresolved. This TCR was sampled from a man aged 45-60 years with T-cell large granular lymphocyte leukemia. Some clones in this sample may be carry-over from other donors' samples. This CDR3 is CASSVLRFNEKLFF. The CDR3 DNA sequence: TGTGCCAGCAGTGTCCTCAGATTTAATGAAAAACTGTTTTTT.